This TCR beta chain was retrieved from a study of shared clonotypes between healthy human individuals. Germline values: CDR1 KGHSH, CDR2 LQKENI. The CDR3 spans 15 residues. V lost 2 bases to trimming and J lost 5 bases; unmatched junction nucleotides: 5. As for this clone: The target antigen is unknown.

Donors were healthy HIV-negative adults without recent acute infections or vaccinations. Study results and caveats: It was anticipated that sequencing depth would influence how many clonotypes donors shared.

Scientists sequenced DNA from unsorted PBMC on ten immunoSEQ deep assay plates. Produced via immunoSEQ multiplex PCR; TCRdb's table is partial and in-frame only. Of about 490,000 clones in the sample, about 85% are singletons; the top ten hold over 9.5%. Sequencing was performed on PBMCs. This chain joins TRBV18 and TRBJ2-1; 8 nucleotides match TRBD1. This receptor was obtained from a woman aged 40-49 years in good health. Some clones in this sample may be carry-over from other donors' samples. CDR3 DNA: TGTGCCAGCTCACCATGGCAGGGGGCCGACAATGAGCAGTTCTTC. Translated: CASSPWQGADNEQFF.